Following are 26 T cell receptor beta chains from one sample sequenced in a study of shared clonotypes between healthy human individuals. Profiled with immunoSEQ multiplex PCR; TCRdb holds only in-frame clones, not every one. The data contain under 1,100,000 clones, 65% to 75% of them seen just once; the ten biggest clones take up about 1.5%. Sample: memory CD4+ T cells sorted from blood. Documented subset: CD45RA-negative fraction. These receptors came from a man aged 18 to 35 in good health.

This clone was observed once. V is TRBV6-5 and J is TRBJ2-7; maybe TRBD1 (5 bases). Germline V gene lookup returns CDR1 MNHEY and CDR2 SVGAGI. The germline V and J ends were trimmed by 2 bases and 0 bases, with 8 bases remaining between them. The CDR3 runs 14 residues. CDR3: CASSYQRGSYEQYF. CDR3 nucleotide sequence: TGTGCCAGCAGTTACCAAAGGGGCTCCTACGAGCAGTACTTC.

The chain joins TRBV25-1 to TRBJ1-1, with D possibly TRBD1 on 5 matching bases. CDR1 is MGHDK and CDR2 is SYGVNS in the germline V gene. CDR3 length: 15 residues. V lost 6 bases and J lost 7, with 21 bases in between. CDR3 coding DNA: TGTGCCAGCAGGGGGTCAGGGCCCATATTCGGTGAAGCTTTCTTT. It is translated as CASRGSGPIFGEAFF.

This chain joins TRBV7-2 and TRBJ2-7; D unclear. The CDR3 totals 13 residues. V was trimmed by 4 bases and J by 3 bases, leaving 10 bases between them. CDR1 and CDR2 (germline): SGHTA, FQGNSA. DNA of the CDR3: TGTGCCAGCAGCTCCCCGGATTTCTACGAGCAGTACTTC. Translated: CASSSPDFYEQYF.

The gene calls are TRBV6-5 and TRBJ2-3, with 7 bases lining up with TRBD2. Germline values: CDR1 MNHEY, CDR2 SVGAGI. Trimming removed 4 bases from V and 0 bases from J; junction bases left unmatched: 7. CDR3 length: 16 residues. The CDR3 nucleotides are TGTGCCAGCAGTTGGTCTAGCGGTAGCAGCACAGATACGCAGTATTTT. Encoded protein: CASSWSSGSSTDTQYF.

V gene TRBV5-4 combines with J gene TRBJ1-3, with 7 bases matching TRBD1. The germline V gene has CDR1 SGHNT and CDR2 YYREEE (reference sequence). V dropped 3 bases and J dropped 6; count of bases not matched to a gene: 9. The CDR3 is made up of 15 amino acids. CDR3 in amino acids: CASSSRQGLVNTIYF. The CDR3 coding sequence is TGTGCCAGCAGCTCGAGACAGGGATTGGTAAACACCATATATTTT.

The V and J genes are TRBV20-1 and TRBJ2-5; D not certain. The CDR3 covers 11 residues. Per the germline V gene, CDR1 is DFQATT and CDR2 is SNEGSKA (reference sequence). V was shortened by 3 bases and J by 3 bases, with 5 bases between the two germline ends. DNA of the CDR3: TGCAGTGCTAGCGTGGAAGAGACCCAGTACTTC. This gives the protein CSASVEETQYF.

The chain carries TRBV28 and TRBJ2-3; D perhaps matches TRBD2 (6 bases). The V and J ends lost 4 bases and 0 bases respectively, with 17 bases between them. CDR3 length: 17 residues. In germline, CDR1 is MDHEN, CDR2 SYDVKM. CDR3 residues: CASSSWPGGESTDTQYF. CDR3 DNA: TGTGCCAGCAGTTCCTGGCCGGGCGGGGAGAGCACAGATACGCAGTATTTT.

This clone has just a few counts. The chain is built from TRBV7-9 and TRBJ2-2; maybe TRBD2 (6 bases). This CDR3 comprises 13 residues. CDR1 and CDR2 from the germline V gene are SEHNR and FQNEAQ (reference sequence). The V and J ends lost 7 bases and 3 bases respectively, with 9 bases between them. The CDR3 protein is CASIPGDTGELFF. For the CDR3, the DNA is TGTGCCAGCATCCCGGGGGACACCGGGGAGCTGTTTTTT.

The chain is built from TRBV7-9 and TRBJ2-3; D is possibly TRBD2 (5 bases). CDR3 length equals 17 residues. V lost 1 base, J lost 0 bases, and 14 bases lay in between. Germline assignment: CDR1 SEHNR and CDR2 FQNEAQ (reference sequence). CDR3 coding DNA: TGTGCCAGCAGCTTAGGGATGAGTGGCGGGAGCACAGATACGCAGTATTTT. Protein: CASSLGMSGGSTDTQYF.

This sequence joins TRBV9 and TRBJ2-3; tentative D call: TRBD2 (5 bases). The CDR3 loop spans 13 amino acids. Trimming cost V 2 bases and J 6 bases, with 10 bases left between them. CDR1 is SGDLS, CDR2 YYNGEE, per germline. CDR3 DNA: TGTGCCAGCAGCGTTCATGGCGGGGATACGCAGTATTTT. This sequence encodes CASSVHGGDTQYF.

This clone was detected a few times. CDR3 protein: CASSRDRGDTGELFF. The CDR3 DNA is TGTGCCAGCTCACGCGACAGGGGCGACACCGGGGAGCTGTTTTTT. This sequence joins TRBV18 and TRBJ2-2; 8 bases align to TRBD1. Germline loops: CDR1 KGHSH, CDR2 LQKENI. V shed 4 bases, J shed 3 bases, and the junction held 4 bases outside the gene matches. The CDR3 runs to 15 residues.

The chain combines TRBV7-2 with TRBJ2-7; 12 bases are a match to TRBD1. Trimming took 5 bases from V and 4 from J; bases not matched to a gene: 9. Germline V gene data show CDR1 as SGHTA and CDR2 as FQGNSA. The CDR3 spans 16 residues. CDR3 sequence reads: CASSPSGTGGTYEQYF. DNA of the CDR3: TGTGCCAGCAGCCCTTCCGGGACAGGGGGCACGTACGAGCAGTACTTC.

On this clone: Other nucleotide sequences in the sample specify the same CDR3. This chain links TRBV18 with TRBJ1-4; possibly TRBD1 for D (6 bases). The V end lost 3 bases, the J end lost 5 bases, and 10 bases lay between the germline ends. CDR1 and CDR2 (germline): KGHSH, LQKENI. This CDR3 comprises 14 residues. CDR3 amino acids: CASSPGAGNEKLFF. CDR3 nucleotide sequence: TGTGCCAGCTCACCGGGGGCAGGGAATGAAAAACTGTTTTTT.

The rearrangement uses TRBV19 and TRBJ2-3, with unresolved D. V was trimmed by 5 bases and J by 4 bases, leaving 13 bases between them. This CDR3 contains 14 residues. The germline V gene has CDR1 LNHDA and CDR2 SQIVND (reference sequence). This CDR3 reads CASSLPGSADTQYF. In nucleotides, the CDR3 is TGTGCCAGTAGTCTCCCCGGGTCCGCAGATACGCAGTATTTT.

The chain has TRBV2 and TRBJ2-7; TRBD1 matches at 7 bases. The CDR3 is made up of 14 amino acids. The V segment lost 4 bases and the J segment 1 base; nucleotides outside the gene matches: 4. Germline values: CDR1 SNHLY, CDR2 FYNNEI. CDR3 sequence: CASSGQGFSYEQYF. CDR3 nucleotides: TGTGCCAGCAGTGGACAGGGATTTTCCTACGAGCAGTACTTC.

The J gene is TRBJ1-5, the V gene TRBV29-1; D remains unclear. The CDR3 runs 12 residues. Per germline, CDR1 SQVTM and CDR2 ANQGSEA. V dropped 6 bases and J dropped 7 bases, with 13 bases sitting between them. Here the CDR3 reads CSVEAPGQPQHF. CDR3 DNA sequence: TGCAGCGTGGAGGCCCCGGGACAGCCCCAGCATTTT.

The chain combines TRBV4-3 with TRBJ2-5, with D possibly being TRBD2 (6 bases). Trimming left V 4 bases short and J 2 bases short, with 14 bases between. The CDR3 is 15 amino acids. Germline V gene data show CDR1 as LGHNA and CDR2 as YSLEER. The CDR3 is CASSRVLRGQETQYF. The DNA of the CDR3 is TGCGCCAGCAGCCGAGTGTTGCGGGGACAAGAGACCCAGTACTTC.

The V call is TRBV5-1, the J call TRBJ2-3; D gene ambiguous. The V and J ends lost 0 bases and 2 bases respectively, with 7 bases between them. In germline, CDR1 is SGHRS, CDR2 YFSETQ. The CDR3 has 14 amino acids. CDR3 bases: TGCGCCAGCAGCTTGGACTCCAACACAGATACGCAGTATTTT. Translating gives CASSLDSNTDTQYF.

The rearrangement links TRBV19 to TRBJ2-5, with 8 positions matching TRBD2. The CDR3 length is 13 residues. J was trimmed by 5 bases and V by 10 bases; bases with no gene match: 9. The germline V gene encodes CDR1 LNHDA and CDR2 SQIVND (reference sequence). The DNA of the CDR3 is TGTGCCACCAGAACCGGGGGGGATGAGACCCAGTACTTC. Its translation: CATRTGGDETQYF.

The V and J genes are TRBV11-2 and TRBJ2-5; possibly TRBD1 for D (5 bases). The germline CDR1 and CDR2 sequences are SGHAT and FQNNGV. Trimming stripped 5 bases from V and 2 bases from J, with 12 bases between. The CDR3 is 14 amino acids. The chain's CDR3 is CASSRNQGQETQYF. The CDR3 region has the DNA TGTGCCAGCAGCAGGAACCAGGGACAAGAGACCCAGTACTTC.

CDR3 DNA sequence: TGCGCCAGCAGCTCCGGGACAGGGGTAGCAACTAATGAAAAACTGTTTTTT. Its protein product is CASSSGTGVATNEKLFF. The chain has TRBV5-1 and TRBJ1-4; TRBD1 matches at 10 bases. CDR3 size: 17 residues. Germline CDR1 reads SGHRS; CDR2 reads YFSETQ. Trimming cost V 3 bases and J 0 bases; bases outside gene matches: 5. Combining the CDR3 with reference TRBV5-1 and TRBJ1-4 gives the whole variable domain KAGVTQTPRYLIKTRGQQVTLSCSPISGHRSVSWYQQTPGQGLQFLFEYFSETQRNKGNFPGRFSGRQFSNSRSEMNVSTLELGDSALYLCASSSGTGVATNEKLFFGSGTQLSVL.

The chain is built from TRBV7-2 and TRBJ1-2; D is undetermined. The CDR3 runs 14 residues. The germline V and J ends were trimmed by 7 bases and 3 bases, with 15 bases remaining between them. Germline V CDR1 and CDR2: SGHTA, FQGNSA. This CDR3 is CASNNRPLDYGYTF. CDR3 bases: TGTGCCAGCAATAATCGACCGCTGGACTATGGCTACACCTTC.

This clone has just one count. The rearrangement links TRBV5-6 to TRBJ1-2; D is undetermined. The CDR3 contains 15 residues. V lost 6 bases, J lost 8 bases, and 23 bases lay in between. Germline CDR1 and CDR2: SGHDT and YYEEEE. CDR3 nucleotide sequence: TGTGCCAGCACCCCAGCCGGGGAGGATTACTCCGGCTACACCTTC. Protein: CASTPAGEDYSGYTF.

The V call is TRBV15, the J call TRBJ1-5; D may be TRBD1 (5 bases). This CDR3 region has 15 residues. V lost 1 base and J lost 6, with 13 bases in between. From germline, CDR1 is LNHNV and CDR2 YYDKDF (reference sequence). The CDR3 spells CATSRGGGDGQPQHF. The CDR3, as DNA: TGTGCCACCAGCAGAGGTGGAGGGGACGGTCAGCCCCAGCATTTT.

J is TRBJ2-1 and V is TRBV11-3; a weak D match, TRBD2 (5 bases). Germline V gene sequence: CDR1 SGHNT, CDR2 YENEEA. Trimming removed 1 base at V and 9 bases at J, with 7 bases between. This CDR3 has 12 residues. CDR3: CASSLVTSEQFF. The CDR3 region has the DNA TGTGCCAGCAGCTTAGTTACTAGTGAGCAGTTCTTC. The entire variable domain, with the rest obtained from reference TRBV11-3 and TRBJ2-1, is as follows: EAGVVQSPRYKIIEKKQPVAFWCNPISGHNTLYWYLQNLGQGPELLIRYENEEAVDDSQLPKDRFSAERLKGVDSTLKIQPAELGDSAVYLCASSLVTSEQFFGPGTRLTVL.

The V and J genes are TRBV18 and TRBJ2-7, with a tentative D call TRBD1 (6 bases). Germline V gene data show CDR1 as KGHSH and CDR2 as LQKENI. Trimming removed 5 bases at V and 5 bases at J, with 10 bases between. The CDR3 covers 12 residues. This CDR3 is CASSNTGHEQYF. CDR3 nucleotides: TGTGCCAGCTCAAATACAGGGCACGAGCAGTACTTC.